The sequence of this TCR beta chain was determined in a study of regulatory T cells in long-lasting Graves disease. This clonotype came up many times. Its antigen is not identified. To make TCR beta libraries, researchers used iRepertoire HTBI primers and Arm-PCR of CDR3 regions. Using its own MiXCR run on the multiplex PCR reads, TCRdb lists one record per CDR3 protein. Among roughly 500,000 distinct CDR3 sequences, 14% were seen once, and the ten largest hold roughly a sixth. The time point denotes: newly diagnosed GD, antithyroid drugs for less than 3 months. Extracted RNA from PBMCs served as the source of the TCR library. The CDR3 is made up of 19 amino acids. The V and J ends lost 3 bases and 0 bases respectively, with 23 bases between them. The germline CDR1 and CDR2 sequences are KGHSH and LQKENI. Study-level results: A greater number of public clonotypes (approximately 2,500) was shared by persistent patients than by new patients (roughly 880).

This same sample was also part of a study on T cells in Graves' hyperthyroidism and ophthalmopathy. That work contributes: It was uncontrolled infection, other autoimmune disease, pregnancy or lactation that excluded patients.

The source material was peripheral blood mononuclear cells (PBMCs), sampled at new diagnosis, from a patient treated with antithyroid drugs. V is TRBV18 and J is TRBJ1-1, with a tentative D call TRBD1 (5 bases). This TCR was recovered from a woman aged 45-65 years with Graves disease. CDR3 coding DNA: TGTGCCAGCTCACCCGCCCCGGCAACAGGTTTGCGGATGAACACTGAAGCTTTCTTT. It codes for CASSPAPATGLRMNTEAFF.